This passage covers 5 T cell receptor beta chains from one sample sequenced in a study of cytomegalovirus exposure and HLA in healthy donors (dated by TCRdb to about 2017). Library preparation employed the immunoSEQ multiplex PCR assay. For the multiplex PCR, a mixture combining 60 forward primers for TCR Vbeta segments and 13 reverse primers for TCR Jbeta segments was used. The table was pulled from immuneACCESS by TCRdb, which kept in-frame rearrangements only. Such tables lose some clones; where checked, under half of the loss comes from unresolved V genes, and the rest has no known cause. The sample table shows some 140,000 clones, and more than 75% are seen once. The ten largest clones add up to 4.5% to 6.5% of the sample. The sequencing sample was made of PBMCs. Source of these receptors: a woman between 25 and 40 years old in good health and CMV-seronegative.

The genes are TRBV6-5 and TRBJ2-1, with TRBD1 identical over 8 bases. The ends lost 2 bases at V and 8 bases at J; junction bases unmatched: 5. CDR1 and CDR2 (germline): MNHEY, SVGAGI. This CDR3 is built from 14 residues. CDR3 region: CASSYDRGFYEQFF. The DNA for the CDR3 is TGTGCCAGCAGTTACGACAGGGGATTCTATGAGCAGTTCTTC.

The V call is TRBV12-2, the J call TRBJ2-7; TRBD2 is the table's D call, not checked against the DNA. TRBV12-2 is recorded as a pseudogene. This CDR3 has 18 amino acids. In nucleotides, the CDR3 is TGTGCAAGTCGCCCCCTCCCCTCTAGCTTCAGACGCTCCTACGAGCAGTACTTC. Translated: CASRPLPSSFRRSYEQYF.

The sample holds one count of this clone. The J gene is TRBJ2-3, the V gene TRBV28, with TRBD2 as a possible D gene (6 bases). The V gene's germline CDR1 is MDHEN and CDR2 SYDVKM. CDR3 size: 16 residues. V was cut by 4 bases and J by 2 bases, with 16 bases left in between. CDR3 bases: TGTGCCAGCAGTTGGCGGGACTCGAAATACACAGATACGCAGTATTTT. Translating gives CASSWRDSKYTDTQYF.

This chain links TRBV4-3 with TRBJ2-7; D may be TRBD1 (5 bases). Trimming cost V 0 bases and J 5 bases, with 14 bases left between them. The germline gives CDR1 LGHNA, CDR2 YSLEER. The CDR3 runs 15 residues. The CDR3 sequence is CASSQELGVINEQYF. The DNA of the CDR3 is TGCGCCAGCAGCCAAGAATTAGGGGTCATAAACGAGCAGTACTTC.

The chain recombines TRBV18 with TRBJ1-2; weak D call: TRBD1 (5 bases). The germline CDR1 and CDR2 sequences are KGHSH and LQKENI. Trimming took off 3 bases at V and 3 bases at J, with 11 bases between the two ends. The CDR3 contains 14 residues. The CDR3 is CASSPQGGDYGYTF. The CDR3 bases are TGTGCCAGCTCACCCCAGGGAGGGGACTATGGCTACACCTTC. Looking up the rest from reference TRBV18 and TRBJ1-2 gives the full variable domain: NAGVMQNPRHLVRRRGQEARLRCSPMKGHSHVYWYRQLPEEGLKFMVYLQKENIIDESGMPKERFSAEFPKEGPSILRIQQVVRGDSAAYFCASSPQGGDYGYTFGSGTRLTVV.